Listed below are T cell receptor beta chains from one sample, sequenced in a study of cytomegalovirus exposure and HLA in healthy donors. The assay was immunoSEQ multiplex PCR, and TCRdb's table has in-frame clones only and misses some. This table has over 150,000 clones, almost 80% appearing once. The source material was PBMCs. The receptors derive from a woman aged 45-65 years in good health and CMV-seronegative. Each CDR3 is given with its conserved first and last residue. A D gene is named only where the DNA matches it firmly. A clone size is listed for some rows: how often the clone was seen (once, few, many), or a class if it is expanded.

J gene	CDR3 length	V gene	D gene	clone size	CDR3 protein	CDR3 DNA
TRBJ1-1	14	TRBV28	-	-	CASSLVGSSTEAFF	TGTGCCAGCAGTTTAGTGGGGAGTAGCACTGAAGCTTTCTTT
TRBJ1-6	15	TRBV2	-	-	CASSEAHWDISPLHF	TGTGCCAGCAGTGAAGCGCATTGGGACATTTCACCCCTCCACTTT
TRBJ1-5	15	TRBV7-2	TRBD1	-	CASSLAVQGRQPQHF	TGTGCCAGCAGCTTAGCAGTACAGGGGCGACAGCCCCAGCATTTT
TRBJ2-7	14	TRBV7-8	TRBD1	-	CASSFTGTEYEQYF	TGTGCCAGCAGCTTTACCGGGACAGAGTACGAGCAGTACTTC
TRBJ2-7	13	TRBV10-1	TRBD2	-	CASSSGDYYEQYF	TGCGCCAGCAGTAGCGGGGATTACTACGAGCAGTACTTC
TRBJ2-1	18	TRBV28	TRBD2	-	CASSFNLETSGRGDEQFF	TGTGCCAGCAGTTTCAACCTTGAGACTAGCGGGAGGGGGGATGAGCAGTTCTTC
TRBJ1-1	15	TRBV18	-	-	CASSSPQGGRTEAFF	TGTGCCAGCTCATCACCACAGGGTGGTCGGACTGAAGCTTTCTTT
TRBJ1-1	14	TRBV7-2	-	-	CASSSAGRITEAFF	TGTGCCAGCAGCTCCGCGGGGCGAATCACTGAAGCTTTCTTT
TRBJ1-2	16	TRBV9	-	-	CASSSHGTIPNYGYTF	TGTGCCAGCAGCTCCCATGGGACAATTCCTAACTATGGCTACACCTTC
TRBJ1-2	17	TRBV18	TRBD1	few	CASSPITGDPPNYGYTF	TGTGCCAGCTCACCCATCACAGGGGACCCACCAAACTATGGCTACACCTTC
TRBJ1-5	14	TRBV15	TRBD1	-	CATSRTGTNQPQHF	TGTGCCACCAGCAGGACAGGGACCAATCAGCCCCAGCATTTT
TRBJ2-3	12	TRBV6-5	-	-	CASRTPGNTQYF	TGTGCCAGCAGGACACCAGGAAATACGCAGTATTTT
TRBJ2-5	16	TRBV9	TRBD2	once	CASSPNSGGDVETQYF	TGTGCCAGCAGCCCTAATAGCGGGGGGGACGTGGAGACCCAGTACTTC
TRBJ2-7	12	TRBV7-2	-	-	CASSLGAYEQYF	TGTGCCAGCAGCCTAGGGGCTTACGAGCAGTACTTC
TRBJ1-5	14	TRBV7-2	-	-	CASSPVRLNQPQHF	TGTGCCAGCAGCCCCGTGAGGCTCAATCAGCCCCAGCATTTT
TRBJ1-3	15	TRBV5-5	-	-	CASRAGEAFGNTIYF	TGTGCCAGCAGGGCGGGGGAAGCCTTTGGAAACACCATATATTTT
TRBJ2-7	14	TRBV19	TRBD2	few	CASSIEGGGPAQYF	TGTGCCAGTAGTATAGAAGGCGGGGGGCCAGCGCAGTACTTC
TRBJ1-6	15	TRBV6-6	-	-	CASSLIGGQTSPLHF	TGTGCCAGCAGCTTAATAGGGGGTCAGACTTCACCCCTCCACTTT
TRBJ2-3	17	TRBV19	-	-	CASSIGRGQRDTDTQYF	TGTGCCAGTAGTATCGGAAGAGGACAGAGAGACACAGATACGCAGTATTTT
TRBJ2-5	15	TRBV27	TRBD2	few	CASSPWTSLQETQYF	TGTGCCAGCAGTCCTTGGACTAGCCTCCAAGAGACCCAGTACTTC
TRBJ1-1	15	TRBV29-1	-	-	CSADGPGTLNTEAFF	TGCAGCGCCGATGGTCCCGGGACATTGAACACTGAAGCTTTCTTT
TRBJ1-5	14	TRBV7-2	-	-	CASSRAGGLRPQHF	TGTGCCAGCAGCCGGGCCGGGGGGCTTCGGCCCCAGCATTTT
TRBJ2-7	14	TRBV2	TRBD2	-	CASNRLATAYEQYF	TGTGCCAGCAATCGACTAGCCACTGCCTACGAGCAGTACTTC
TRBJ1-2	16	TRBV4-1	-	once	CASSQDLDSVRGGYTF	TGCGCCAGCAGCCAAGATTTAGACAGCGTAAGGGGGGGCTACACCTTC
TRBJ2-7	13	TRBV4-3	TRBD1	-	CARLDRAAYEQYF	TGCGCCAGGTTAGACAGGGCGGCCTACGAGCAGTACTTC
TRBJ2-1	14	TRBV6-6	TRBD2	-	CASNPASGYSEQFF	TGTGCCAGCAATCCGGCTAGCGGATACAGTGAGCAGTTCTTC
TRBJ2-6	17	TRBV18	-	-	CASSPILQRSGANVLTF	TGTGCCAGCTCACCGATACTTCAGCGCTCTGGGGCCAACGTCCTGACTTTC